Listed below are T cell receptor beta chains from one sample, sequenced in a study of blood T cell repertoires in COVID-19. TCRdb keeps only in-frame clones here, not all; method: immunoSEQ multiplex PCR. The sample contains some 130,000 clones, 85% of which appear only once. Sequenced sample: peripheral blood. The receptors were gathered from a man of 80 years or more with acute or convalescent COVID-19. CDR3s include the opening cysteine and the closing phenylalanine or tryptophan.

TRBV18	TRBJ2-3	CASSPQGATDTQYF
TRBV18	TRBJ2-1	CASSPGGLAGNEQFF
TRBV7-8	TRBJ1-5	CASSPVVVPVEPQHF
TRBV9	TRBJ1-3	CASSGGWDSGNTIYF
TRBV19	TRBJ2-5	CASSPSGSYQETQYF
TRBV5-1	TRBJ1-1	CASSFQNPNTEAFF
TRBV28	TRBJ1-5	CASSLPGVGQPQHF
TRBV4-2	TRBJ2-3	CASSQDPGQGTDTQYF
TRBV11-3	TRBJ2-1	CASSLGQGSYNEQFF
TRBV3-1/TRBV3-2	TRBJ1-2	CASSRLDRANYGYTF
TRBV6-4	TRBJ2-3	CASSPGLQGADTQYF
TRBV4-2	TRBJ2-7	CASSQGGTSGSGTYEQYF
TRBV21-1	TRBJ2-1	CASSRRGREKVFHYNEQFF
TRBV9	TRBJ2-3	CASSPLAGPGGDTQYF
TRBV28	TRBJ2-1	CASRQSLSNPFF
TRBV25-1	TRBJ2-7	CASSTSSYEQYF
TRBV5-1	TRBJ1-2	CASSPGDRVGNYGYTF
TRBV5-1	TRBJ1-4	CASSSRPDEKLFF
TRBV2	TRBJ1-5	CASRATGTENQPQHF
TRBV6-1	TRBJ2-7	CASRSTGLGGYEQYF
TRBV9	TRBJ2-7	CASSQGGHEQYF
TRBV28	TRBJ2-7	CASTLPGDRNYEQYF
TRBV3-1/TRBV3-2	TRBJ2-1	CASSATGAIYNEQFF
TRBV19	TRBJ2-2	CASSIAGNTGELFF
TRBV11-2	TRBJ1-5	CASSALTGVGEPQHF
TRBV5-1	TRBJ1-1	CASSLNEGVNTEAFF
TRBV14	TRBJ1-1	CASSQDRGTRRNTEAFF
TRBV5-4	TRBJ2-5	CASSQGLAGKQETQYF
TRBV3-1/TRBV3-2	TRBJ2-5	CASSRGTGGQETQYF
TRBV7-3	TRBJ2-1	CASSLSNGRANEQFF
TRBV7-9	TRBJ1-5	CASTASGAGSPQHF
TRBV19	TRBJ2-1	CASTTLAGGNEQFF